This TCR beta chain was identified during a study of control samples from healthy donors and cancer patients. The V and J ends lost 4 bases and 7 bases, in that order; junction bases with no gene match: 8. The CDR3 extends over 14 amino acids. Germline V lookup: CDR1 LGHDT, CDR2 YNNKEL (reference sequence). Method: immunoSEQ multiplex PCR; TCRdb's copy keeps in-frame clones and lacks some. This sample has some 120,000 clones, with around 90% found just once. The sequence derives from a man aged 40-50 years in good health. Sequenced material: blood. The genes are TRBV3-1 (or the pseudogene TRBV3-2) and TRBJ1-2; 8 bases align to TRBD1. CDR3 nucleotides: TGTGCCAGCAGCCTTTCTCAGGGGGCGTTTGGCTACACCTTC. It encodes CASSLSQGAFGYTF.